These T cell receptor beta chains were read from a single sample in a study of blood T cells in healthy people across ages. MiXCR was run by TCRdb on the 5' RACE reads, yielding one entry per CDR3 protein. The sample contains under 950,000 distinct CDR3 sequences, 22% of which appear only once. The sample taken for sequencing was blood. These TCRs come from a man aged 65-85 years in good health. Each CDR3 is given with its conserved first and last residue. Expanded clones are given a class, and other clones once, few, many or no size at all.

v_gene	abundance	j_gene	CDR3aa
TRBV6-5	few	TRBJ1-4	CASRNSATNEKLFF
TRBV7-8	.	TRBJ1-1	CASSHQTVGAFF
TRBV9	.	TRBJ1-3	CASSTGQGHTIYF
TRBV18	once	TRBJ1-5	CASSPKSENQPQHF
TRBV5-1	.	TRBJ1-4	CASSNGALYNEKLFF
TRBV20-1	.	TRBJ2-1	CSARATGLLSNEQFF
TRBV19	few	TRBJ2-1	CASSIGAAREQFF
TRBV11-1	few	TRBJ2-5	CASSVKRGSQETQYF
TRBV19	few	.	CASSIGTSGPQETQYF
TRBV29-1	few	TRBJ2-1	CSGGDRERHEQFF
TRBV7-6	few	TRBJ1-4	CASSPIGGGGKLFF
TRBV6-6	.	TRBJ2-3	CASGLGGTMSTDTQYF